The 10 T cell receptor beta chains given below trace back to one sample, sequenced in a study of response to subunit inactivated influenza vaccine. Each CDR3 protein gets one entry after TCRdb re-called the RT-PCR reads with MiXCR. The profile covers about 240,000 distinct CDR3 sequences, with 10% to 15% appearing a single time and more than 7% taken by the ten largest. This material consisted of non-naive T cells sorted from PBMCs, taken less than 15 days before vaccination. These receptors were obtained from a man aged 50 or older who received an inactivated influenza vaccine.

This clonotype has a count of ten or more. V usage is TRBV20-1 and J usage is TRBJ2-3; the match to TRBD2 covers 10 bases. This CDR3 is built from 15 residues. Germline V gene sequence: CDR1 DFQATT, CDR2 SNEGSKA (reference sequence). The ends lost 1 base at V and 4 bases at J; junction bases unmatched: 5. For the CDR3, the DNA is TGCAGTGCTAGAGGGGGACTAGCGAACGCAGATACGCAGTATTTT. Residues: CSARGGLANADTQYF.

This clonotype was seen more than once but under ten times. This chain uses TRBV5-1 with TRBJ2-5; 8 bases fit TRBD2. V shed 5 bases, J shed 3 bases, and the junction held 9 bases outside the gene matches. Germline loops: CDR1 SGHRS, CDR2 YFSETQ. There are 15 residues in the CDR3. Written as DNA, the CDR3 is TGCGCCAGCAGTGACCGCGGGGGGCGTGAAGAGACCCAGTACTTC. This encodes CASSDRGGREETQYF.

At least ten counts were recorded for this clonotype. The V gene is TRBV5-1, the J gene TRBJ1-6, with D possibly matching TRBD1 (6 bases). Between the trimmed V and J ends, which lost 0 bases and 8 bases, there was a span of 9 bases. The CDR3 is 14 residues long. Germline lookup yields CDR1 SGHRS and CDR2 YFSETQ. CDR3 loop: CASSLGNRDSPLHF. In nucleotides, the CDR3 is TGCGCCAGCAGCTTGGGTAACAGGGATTCACCCCTCCACTTT.

This clonotype was observed a handful of times. A junction boundary mismatches the germline segment, possibly from a read error. The rearrangement links TRBV4-2 to TRBJ1-4; weak D call: TRBD1 (5 bases). This CDR3 contains 15 residues. The V gene's germline CDR1 is LGHNA and CDR2 YNFKEQ. The CDR3 DNA sequence: TGTGCCAGCACCCAAAGAGGGGCAACTAATGAAAAACTGTTTTTT. Translated, it gives CASTQRGATNEKLFF.

This clonotype was found a few times. The chain carries TRBV5-1 and TRBJ2-1; TRBD2 aligns across 10 bases. The CDR3 is made up of 15 amino acids. Germline CDR1 reads SGHRS; CDR2 reads YFSETQ. After removal of 4 bases from V and 7 bases from J, the junction contained 8 bases not matched to a gene. The CDR3 DNA is TGCGCCAGCAGCGGGAGGGGGACTAGCGTGAATGAGCAGTTCTTC. Translating gives CASSGRGTSVNEQFF.

The chain carries TRBV20-1 and TRBJ2-7, with D perhaps matching TRBD2 (5 bases). The V gene's germline CDR1 is DFQATT and CDR2 SNEGSKA (reference sequence). With 3 bases removed from V and 6 bases from J, the gap between germline ends came to 18 bases. The CDR3 has 14 amino acids. CDR3 nucleotide sequence: TGCAGTGCTAGTAAGAGGCGGGCCACTGGCGAGCAGTACTTC. This sequence encodes CSASKRRATGEQYF.

V usage is TRBV3-1 and J usage is TRBJ2-5; D unclear. The CDR3 is 12 amino acids. Germline assignment: CDR1 LGHDT and CDR2 YNNKEL (reference sequence). Between the trimmed V and J ends, which lost 4 bases and 5 bases, there was a span of 8 bases. CDR3 region: CASSRVAETQYF. The CDR3 DNA is TGTGCCAGCAGCCGTGTTGCCGAGACCCAGTACTTC.

The J gene is TRBJ1-5, the V gene TRBV10-2; maybe TRBD1 (6 bases). Trimming pared 4 bases from V and 0 bases from J, leaving 10 bases between. CDR1 and CDR2 from the germline V gene are WSHSY and SAAADI. The CDR3 has 15 residues. CDR3 sequence reads: CASSVTGNSNQPQHF. CDR3 DNA: TGCGCCAGCAGTGTGACAGGCAATAGCAATCAGCCCCAGCATTTT.

The V call is TRBV5-1, the J call TRBJ2-2; D is undetermined. CDR1 and CDR2 from the germline V gene are SGHRS and YFSETQ. CDR3 length: 14 amino acids. V gave up 4 bases and J gave up 4 bases, with 11 bases separating them. The CDR3 sequence is CASSRPPGTGELFF. DNA for the CDR3: TGCGCCAGCAGCAGACCACCCGGCACCGGGGAGCTGTTTTTT.

A word on this clonotype: This may come from a read error, since a much larger clone is one base off. The rearrangement joins TRBV7-8 to TRBJ2-5; 7 bases fit TRBD2. The CDR3 is 17 residues long. V lost 7 bases to trimming and J lost 4 bases; unmatched junction nucleotides: 18. Germline-derived CDR1 and CDR2 are SGHVS and FQNEAQ. The CDR3 sequence: CASTLLGGYAGLETQYF. In DNA form, the CDR3 reads TGTGCCAGCACCCTACTGGGAGGGTATGCGGGTTTAGAGACCCAGTACTTC.